This is a list of T cell receptor beta chains from one sample in a study of blood T cell repertoires in COVID-19. Here immunoSEQ multiplex PCR was the method, and the copy in TCRdb shows in-frame clones only, minus some. Seen here are 200,000 to 250,000 clones, around 83% observed once, and the top ten hold approximately 2.6%. The sample consisted of peripheral blood. Receptors were obtained from a man over 45 who had recovered from COVID-19. The CDR3 runs from the conserved cysteine through the conserved F or W. Each record gives: clone size, V gene, J gene, D gene, CDR3 protein, CDR3 DNA. The D gene is left open where the match is weak. Not every row has a clone size; where given, it reads once, few, many or a size class.

abundance: .
v_gene: TRBV29-1
j_gene: TRBJ2-3
d_gene: .
CDR3aa: CSSRADSTDTQYF
CDR3nt: TGCAGCTCAAGAGCTGATAGCACAGATACGCAGTATTTT

abundance: .
v_gene: TRBV13
j_gene: TRBJ2-3
d_gene: TRBD2
CDR3aa: CASSLVTSGRRGTQYF
CDR3nt: TGTGCCAGCAGCTTAGTGACTAGCGGGAGGCGAGGTACGCAGTATTTT

abundance: .
v_gene: TRBV14
j_gene: TRBJ2-2
d_gene: TRBD1
CDR3aa: CASSQAGTGGEELFF
CDR3nt: TGTGCCAGCAGCCAAGCGGGGACAGGGGGCGAAGAGCTGTTTTTT

abundance: once
v_gene: TRBV28
j_gene: TRBJ1-1
d_gene: .
CDR3aa: CASSLGREAEAFF
CDR3nt: TGTGCCAGCAGTTTGGGCAGGGAAGCTGAAGCTTTCTTT

abundance: .
v_gene: TRBV11-3
j_gene: TRBJ2-2
d_gene: TRBD1
CDR3aa: CASSLQGGYTGELFF
CDR3nt: TGTGCCAGCAGCTTACAAGGGGGCTACACCGGGGAGCTGTTTTTT

abundance: .
v_gene: TRBV15
j_gene: TRBJ2-1
d_gene: TRBD2
CDR3aa: CATSRDDGSGRSYNEQFF
CDR3nt: TGTGCCACCAGCAGAGATGATGGGAGCGGGAGGAGCTACAATGAGCAGTTCTTC

abundance: .
v_gene: TRBV28
j_gene: TRBJ1-4
d_gene: TRBD1
CDR3aa: CASSPAGVGQDEKLFF
CDR3nt: TGTGCCAGCAGTCCGGCCGGGGTAGGACAGGATGAAAAACTGTTTTTT

abundance: .
v_gene: TRBV15
j_gene: TRBJ2-7
d_gene: .
CDR3aa: CATSRGGEQYF
CDR3nt: TGTGCCACCAGCAGAGGCGGGGAGCAGTACTTC

abundance: .
v_gene: TRBV11-2
j_gene: TRBJ1-2
d_gene: .
CDR3aa: CASSLLDGYTF
CDR3nt: TGTGCCAGCAGCTTACTTGATGGCTACACCTTC

abundance: .
v_gene: TRBV5-1
j_gene: TRBJ2-1
d_gene: .
CDR3aa: CASSFGKTSEQFF
CDR3nt: TGCGCCAGCAGCTTTGGCAAAACAAGTGAGCAGTTCTTC

abundance: .
v_gene: TRBV6-1
j_gene: TRBJ2-7
d_gene: .
CDR3aa: CASSDVRTLSYEQYF
CDR3nt: TGTGCCAGCAGTGACGTTAGGACACTCTCCTACGAGCAGTACTTC

abundance: .
v_gene: TRBV5-4
j_gene: TRBJ2-7
d_gene: .
CDR3aa: CASSSGQRNYEQYF
CDR3nt: TGTGCCAGCAGCTCCGGACAGCGAAACTACGAGCAGTACTTC

abundance: .
v_gene: TRBV5-1
j_gene: TRBJ2-5
d_gene: TRBD2
CDR3aa: CASRPTWEGETQYF
CDR3nt: TGCGCCAGCAGACCGACGTGGGAGGGAGAGACCCAGTACTTC

abundance: .
v_gene: TRBV7-9
j_gene: TRBJ2-3
d_gene: .
CDR3aa: CASSPSYPGLSTDTQYF
CDR3nt: TGTGCCAGCAGCCCCTCTTACCCAGGGCTAAGCACAGATACGCAGTATTTT

abundance: .
v_gene: TRBV4-2
j_gene: TRBJ2-7
d_gene: .
CDR3aa: CASSQDGGGDGEQYF
CDR3nt: TGTGCCAGCAGCCAAGATGGAGGGGGCGATGGCGAGCAGTACTTC

abundance: .
v_gene: TRBV6-2/TRBV6-3
j_gene: TRBJ1-2
d_gene: .
CDR3aa: CASSRTVYGYTF
CDR3nt: TGTGCCAGCAGTAGGACAGTATATGGCTACACCTTC

abundance: .
v_gene: TRBV9
j_gene: TRBJ2-4
d_gene: TRBD2
CDR3aa: CASSAIAGNIQYF
CDR3nt: TGTGCCAGCAGCGCCATAGCGGGAAACATTCAGTACTTC

abundance: few
v_gene: TRBV28
j_gene: TRBJ1-2
d_gene: .
CDR3aa: CASSLVLGANYGYTF
CDR3nt: TGTGCCAGCAGTTTAGTGTTGGGGGCCAACTATGGCTACACCTTC

abundance: .
v_gene: TRBV5-1
j_gene: TRBJ2-7
d_gene: .
CDR3aa: CASSLSGAKGYEQYF
CDR3nt: TGCGCCAGCAGCTTGTCAGGGGCGAAAGGATACGAGCAGTACTTC

abundance: .
v_gene: TRBV28
j_gene: TRBJ1-1
d_gene: TRBD1
CDR3aa: CASSIQGVTEAFF
CDR3nt: TGTGCCAGCAGTATACAGGGGGTGACTGAAGCTTTCTTT

abundance: once
v_gene: TRBV5-1
j_gene: TRBJ2-5
d_gene: .
CDR3aa: CASSLVPDSQETQYF
CDR3nt: TGCGCCAGCAGCTTGGTCCCGGACAGTCAAGAGACCCAGTACTTC

abundance: .
v_gene: TRBV28
j_gene: TRBJ1-2
d_gene: TRBD1
CDR3aa: CASSTPGGFIYGYTF
CDR3nt: TGTGCCAGCAGCACCCCAGGGGGTTTCATATATGGCTACACCTTC

abundance: few
v_gene: TRBV7-9
j_gene: TRBJ2-2
d_gene: TRBD2
CDR3aa: CASSLGTSGTFGELFF
CDR3nt: TGTGCCAGCAGCCTGGGGACTAGCGGGACCTTCGGGGAGCTGTTTTTT

abundance: once
v_gene: TRBV28
j_gene: TRBJ2-7
d_gene: TRBD2
CDR3aa: CASSSLLAGGEQYF
CDR3nt: TGTGCCAGCAGTTCCCTACTAGCGGGAGGGGAGCAGTACTTC

abundance: once
v_gene: TRBV2
j_gene: TRBJ2-3
d_gene: .
CDR3aa: CASSGEKTQYF
CDR3nt: TGTGCCAGCAGTGGGGAGAAGACGCAGTATTTT

abundance: .
v_gene: TRBV27
j_gene: TRBJ1-5
d_gene: .
CDR3aa: CASSSSRGQPQHF
CDR3nt: TGTGCCAGCAGTTCGAGCAGGGGTCAGCCCCAGCATTTT

abundance: .
v_gene: TRBV3-1/TRBV3-2
j_gene: TRBJ2-7
d_gene: .
CDR3aa: CASSQKIAVYEQYF
CDR3nt: TGTGCCAGCAGCCAAAAAATAGCGGTCTACGAGCAGTACTTC

abundance: .
v_gene: TRBV30
j_gene: TRBJ2-1
d_gene: .
CDR3aa: CAWSDLGEAVYNEQFF
CDR3nt: TGTGCCTGGAGTGACTTAGGGGAGGCTGTCTACAATGAGCAGTTCTTC

abundance: .
v_gene: TRBV14
j_gene: TRBJ1-1
d_gene: TRBD1
CDR3aa: CASSHRDRALNTEAFF
CDR3nt: TGTGCCAGCAGCCACCGGGACAGAGCATTAAACACTGAAGCTTTCTTT

abundance: once
v_gene: TRBV28
j_gene: TRBJ2-2
d_gene: TRBD1
CDR3aa: CASSDRDRVPGELFF
CDR3nt: TGTGCCAGCAGTGACCGGGACAGGGTACCCGGGGAGCTGTTTTTT

abundance: .
v_gene: TRBV6-5
j_gene: TRBJ2-2
d_gene: TRBD2
CDR3aa: CASSYGLAENTGELFF
CDR3nt: TGTGCCAGCAGTTACGGACTAGCGGAGAACACCGGGGAGCTGTTTTTT

abundance: .
v_gene: TRBV6-5
j_gene: TRBJ1-5
d_gene: .
CDR3aa: CASSYDTINQPQHF
CDR3nt: TGTGCCAGCAGTTACGACACCATCAATCAGCCCCAGCATTTT

abundance: once
v_gene: TRBV28
j_gene: TRBJ1-3
d_gene: .
CDR3aa: CASSLSGGLGNTIYF
CDR3nt: TGTGCCAGCAGTCTCTCGGGGGGACTTGGAAACACCATATATTTT

abundance: .
v_gene: TRBV5-6
j_gene: TRBJ1-1
d_gene: TRBD1
CDR3aa: CASSLARQGAYTEAFF
CDR3nt: TGTGCCAGCAGCTTGGCCCGACAGGGGGCTTATACTGAAGCTTTCTTT

abundance: .
v_gene: TRBV28
j_gene: TRBJ2-7
d_gene: TRBD2
CDR3aa: CASSLVPREVYEQYF
CDR3nt: TGTGCCAGCAGTTTGGTACCTCGGGAGGTCTACGAGCAGTACTTC

abundance: .
v_gene: TRBV4-2
j_gene: TRBJ2-5
d_gene: TRBD2
CDR3aa: CASSQVGGTSQETQYF
CDR3nt: TGTGCCAGCAGCCAAGTCGGGGGGACTTCTCAAGAGACCCAGTACTTC

abundance: .
v_gene: TRBV9
j_gene: TRBJ2-3
d_gene: TRBD1
CDR3aa: CASSARQGASTDTQYF
CDR3nt: TGTGCCAGCAGCGCCCGACAGGGGGCGAGTACAGATACGCAGTATTTT

abundance: .
v_gene: TRBV5-4
j_gene: TRBJ2-6
d_gene: .
CDR3aa: CASSLAVSGANVLTF
CDR3nt: TGTGCCAGCAGCTTGGCGGTCTCTGGGGCCAACGTCCTGACTTTC

abundance: once
v_gene: TRBV7-8
j_gene: TRBJ2-6
d_gene: .
CDR3aa: CASSLVRGALSSGANVLTF
CDR3nt: TGTGCCAGCAGCTTAGTACGGGGGGCGCTATCCTCTGGGGCCAACGTCCTGACTTTC

abundance: .
v_gene: TRBV19
j_gene: TRBJ2-7
d_gene: TRBD1
CDR3aa: CASAPGQGTYEQYF
CDR3nt: TGTGCCTCCGCCCCTGGACAGGGGACCTACGAGCAGTACTTC

abundance: .
v_gene: TRBV28
j_gene: TRBJ1-3
d_gene: .
CDR3aa: CASSLIQASGNTIYF
CDR3nt: TGTGCCAGCAGCCTCATCCAGGCCTCTGGAAACACCATATATTTT

abundance: .
v_gene: TRBV4-1
j_gene: TRBJ2-2
d_gene: TRBD1
CDR3aa: CASSHRDRLTGELFF
CDR3nt: TGCGCCAGCAGCCATAGGGACAGGCTCACCGGGGAGCTGTTTTTT

abundance: .
v_gene: TRBV27
j_gene: TRBJ2-3
d_gene: .
CDR3aa: CASSRGLLSTDTQYF
CDR3nt: TGTGCCAGCAGTCGGGGACTCCTAAGCACAGATACGCAGTATTTT

abundance: .
v_gene: TRBV28
j_gene: TRBJ2-7
d_gene: TRBD1
CDR3aa: CASSLSSGGRSYEQYF
CDR3nt: TGTGCCAGCAGTCTATCTTCAGGGGGCAGGTCCTACGAGCAGTACTTC

abundance: .
v_gene: TRBV27
j_gene: TRBJ1-2
d_gene: TRBD1
CDR3aa: CASSPDRGPHGYTF
CDR3nt: TGTGCCAGCAGTCCGGACAGGGGGCCACACGGCTACACCTTC

abundance: .
v_gene: TRBV28
j_gene: TRBJ1-2
d_gene: .
CDR3aa: CASTPAENYGYTF
CDR3nt: TGTGCCAGCACCCCTGCCGAGAACTATGGCTACACCTTC

abundance: .
v_gene: TRBV6-5
j_gene: TRBJ2-7
d_gene: TRBD1
CDR3aa: CASSYAGQGRYEQYF
CDR3nt: TGTGCCAGCAGTTACGCCGGACAGGGGCGCTACGAGCAGTACTTC

abundance: .
v_gene: TRBV6-6
j_gene: TRBJ2-7
d_gene: .
CDR3aa: CASSSPTSHYEQYF
CDR3nt: TGTGCCAGCAGTTCCCCCACTAGTCACTACGAGCAGTACTTC